This TCR beta chain came from a study of cytomegalovirus exposure and HLA in healthy donors. The wider study: The platform used for the roughly 110 validation repertoires matched that of the 666 first-cohort repertoires, a later analysis reported. General study findings and limits: Reportedly, diagnosis of cytomegalovirus status by the classifier showed high specificity and sensitivity. Subsequent analysis of the approximately 130 validation repertoires found a tendency for first-cohort TCR clusters to co-occur. The study designated about 160 TCR beta chains cytomegalovirus-associated.

The CDR3 is 14 amino acids. The trim removed 6 bases at V and 4 bases at J, leaving 2 bases unmatched. Germline loops: CDR1 LNHDA, CDR2 SQIVND (reference sequence). This table comes from immunoSEQ multiplex PCR, and its TCRdb copy is limited to in-frame clones, with some not included. Altogether about 120,000 clones are present, 88% being singletons, with the ten largest covering about 6%. As for this clone: What it recognizes is unknown.

The sample comprised PBMCs. The chain is built from TRBV19 and TRBJ2-3; 12 nucleotides line up with TRBD2. This sequence originates from a woman between 18 and 29 years old in good health and CMV-seropositive. CDR3 sequence reads: CASRRLAGADTQYF. CDR3 in DNA: TGTGCCAGTAGGCGACTAGCGGGGGCAGATACGCAGTATTTT.